Presented here are 26 T cell receptor beta chains from one specimen sequenced in a study of blood T cell repertoires in COVID-19. The data were produced by immunoSEQ multiplex PCR, yet TCRdb's version contains in-frame clones alone and is incomplete. The sample lists around 200,000 clones, over 75% occurring once. The sequenced sample was peripheral blood. The receptor source for this set is a person aged 70 to 85 with COVID-19, enrolled during active disease.

For this clone: The junction departs from the called germline gene at one end, perhaps through a read error. The V gene is TRBV6-5, the J gene TRBJ2-4, with TRBD2 matching over 9 bases. Looked up from germline, CDR1 is MNHEY and CDR2 is SVGAGI. The CDR3 runs 16 residues. Written as DNA, the CDR3 is TGTGCCAGCACTTACGATGTAGGTGGTAGCGGGGGCATTCAGTACTTC. Translated, it gives CASTYDVGGSGGIQYF.

The chain uses TRBV5-1 and TRBJ2-1; 11 bases map to TRBD2. This CDR3 spans 16 amino acids. V trimming: 4 bases; J trimming: 3 bases; junction bases outside the gene matches: 6. CDR1 and CDR2 from the germline V gene are SGHRS and YFSETQ. CDR3 protein: CASSPILAGDYNEQFF. CDR3 DNA sequence: TGCGCCAGCAGCCCAATACTAGCGGGGGACTACAATGAGCAGTTCTTC. Full variable domain (missing parts from reference TRBV5-1 and TRBJ2-1): KAGVTQTPRYLIKTRGQQVTLSCSPISGHRSVSWYQQTPGQGLQFLFEYFSETQRNKGNFPGRFSGRQFSNSRSEMNVSTLELGDSALYLCASSPILAGDYNEQFFGPGTRLTVL.

The chain joins TRBV27 to TRBJ2-2; no definite D call. This CDR3 has 13 amino acids. From germline, CDR1 is MNHEY and CDR2 SMNVEV (reference sequence). V dropped 6 bases and J dropped 5 bases, with 10 bases sitting between them. The CDR3 nucleotides are TGTGCCAGCAGCCGCCCCGGGACCGGGGAGCTGTTTTTT. Translating gives CASSRPGTGELFF.

This sequence joins TRBV27 and TRBJ2-5; the match to TRBD2 covers 7 bases. CDR3 size: 14 residues. Trimming cost V 4 bases and J 1 base; bases outside gene matches: 3. CDR1 and CDR2 (germline): MNHEY, SMNVEV (reference sequence). In DNA form, the CDR3 reads TGTGCCAGCAGTTCTCCGGGGGGCCAAGAGACCCAGTACTTC. Encoded protein: CASSSPGGQETQYF.

The genes are TRBV2 and TRBJ1-5; D not certain. Trimming shortened V by 4 bases and J by 2 bases, and 6 bases separated the two germline ends. Germline lookup yields CDR1 SNHLY and CDR2 FYNNEI. This CDR3 has 13 amino acids. Written as DNA, the CDR3 is TGTGCCAGCAGTGCAGAGGGCAATCAGCCCCAGCATTTT. Amino acids: CASSAEGNQPQHF. The full variable domain, completed using reference TRBV2 and TRBJ1-5, is EPEVTQTPSHQVTQMGQEVILRCVPISNHLYFYWYRQILGQKVEFLVSFYNNEISEKSEIFDDQFSVERPDGSNFTLKIRSTKLEDSAMYFCASSAEGNQPQHFGDGTRLSIL.

V and J are TRBV5-8 and TRBJ2-6, with D unresolved. CDR3 size: 14 residues. Trimming shortened V by 4 bases and J by 0 bases, and 5 bases separated the two germline ends. Germline CDR1 reads SGHTS; CDR2 reads YDEGEE. CDR3 region: CASSRSSGANVLTF. CDR3 nucleotides: TGTGCCAGCAGCAGGAGCTCTGGGGCCAACGTCCTGACTTTC.

In its sample, this clone is medium-sized. The gene calls are TRBV5-1 and TRBJ2-2; 7 bases line up with TRBD2. Germline V gives CDR1 SGHRS, CDR2 YFSETQ. The ends lost 0 bases at V and 1 base at J; junction bases unmatched: 0. The CDR3 sequence is 15 residues long. CDR3 residues: CASSLAGGNTGELFF. The CDR3 DNA reads TGCGCCAGCAGCTTGGCGGGGGGGAACACCGGGGAGCTGTTTTTT.

This chain connects TRBV5-6 to TRBJ1-4; weak D call: TRBD1 (6 bases). The germline V gene encodes CDR1 SGHDT and CDR2 YYEEEE. Deletions cut 1 base from V and 8 bases from J, with 12 bases between. The CDR3 runs 14 residues. CDR3 DNA: TGTGCCAGCAGCTTGCTTCCCCAGGGGGAAAAACTGTTTTTT. Its protein is CASSLLPQGEKLFF.

The chain joins TRBV20-1 to TRBJ2-5, with 7 bases that match TRBD2. In germline, CDR1 is DFQATT, CDR2 SNEGSKA (reference sequence). The CDR3 extends over 17 amino acids. With V trimmed by 3 bases and J by 2 bases, 15 bases remained unmatched. CDR3 coding DNA: TGCAGTGCTAGTCCGGGACTACGGCCAGCCCCTCAAGAGACCCAGTACTTC. It translates to CSASPGLRPAPQETQYF.

The chain has TRBV18 and TRBJ2-5, with D unclear. V was shortened by 3 bases and J by 5 bases, with 4 bases between the two germline ends. Per the germline V gene, CDR1 is KGHSH and CDR2 is LQKENI. This CDR3 is 11 amino acids long. CDR3 nucleotides: TGTGCCAGCTCACCGGAGGAGACCCAGTACTTC. Its protein is CASSPEETQYF.

J is TRBJ2-1 and V is TRBV28; possible D gene TRBD2, 5 bases. The length of the CDR3 is 12 residues. CDR1 MDHEN and CDR2 SYDVKM come from the germline V gene. With 4 bases removed from V and 4 bases from J, the gap between germline ends came to 5 bases. The CDR3: CASSWTYNEQFF. The CDR3 nucleotides are TGTGCCAGCAGTTGGACTTACAATGAGCAGTTCTTC.

The CDR3 sequence: CASSSLTGQQETQYF. The CDR3 DNA reads TGCGCCAGCAGCTCCTTAACGGGACAGCAAGAGACCCAGTACTTC. J is TRBJ2-5 and V is TRBV5-1, with 7 bases matching TRBD1. V lost 3 bases to trimming and J lost 2 bases; unmatched junction nucleotides: 7. CDR3 size: 15 residues. The V gene's germline CDR1 is SGHRS and CDR2 YFSETQ. Complete variable domain (other parts from reference TRBV5-1 and TRBJ2-5): KAGVTQTPRYLIKTRGQQVTLSCSPISGHRSVSWYQQTPGQGLQFLFEYFSETQRNKGNFPGRFSGRQFSNSRSEMNVSTLELGDSALYLCASSSLTGQQETQYFGPGTRLLVL.

The chain links TRBV2 to TRBJ1-1, with a tentative D call TRBD1 (5 bases). This CDR3 is 14 amino acids long. The germline V gene has CDR1 SNHLY and CDR2 FYNNEI. The germline V and J ends were trimmed by 7 bases and 0 bases, with 12 bases remaining between them. This chain's CDR3 is CASTLGLMNTEAFF. DNA for the CDR3: TGTGCCAGCACCTTGGGGCTCATGAACACTGAAGCTTTCTTT.

This clone was observed a single time. The V gene is TRBV18, the J gene TRBJ2-7; possible D gene TRBD1, 6 bases. V was clipped by 5 bases and J by 0 bases, with 14 bases between them. The CDR3 is 15 amino acids. From germline, CDR1 is KGHSH and CDR2 LQKENI. The CDR3 here is CASSARDKSSYEQYF. In DNA, the CDR3 is TGTGCCAGCTCAGCTAGGGACAAATCCTCCTACGAGCAGTACTTC.

The J gene is TRBJ2-7, the V gene TRBV28; 9 nucleotides align to TRBD1. Germline trimming cut 6 bases from V and 0 bases from J; bases unmatched to any gene: 9. The CDR3 has 16 amino acids. CDR1 is MDHEN and CDR2 is SYDVKM in the germline V gene. CDR3 sequence: CASRVGTGSTSYEQYF. DNA of the CDR3: TGTGCCAGCAGGGTAGGGACAGGGTCGACCTCCTACGAGCAGTACTTC.

The chain couples TRBV7-2 to TRBJ1-1; no definite D call. Between the trimmed V and J ends, which lost 0 bases and 1 base, there was a span of 6 bases. This CDR3 region has 14 residues. Germline V gene lookup returns CDR1 SGHTA and CDR2 FQGNSA. DNA of the CDR3: TGTGCCAGCAGCTTAGCCCAGTGGAACACTGAAGCTTTCTTT. It specifies CASSLAQWNTEAFF.

The V and J genes are TRBV19 and TRBJ2-5; possible D gene TRBD1, 6 bases. V was clipped by 5 bases and J by 5 bases, with 21 bases between them. Germline V CDR1 and CDR2: LNHDA, SQIVND (reference sequence). The CDR3 spans 16 residues. This CDR3 reads CASSAGPGTQGETQYF. The CDR3 DNA is TGTGCCAGTAGTGCAGGACCCGGGACCCAGGGGGAGACCCAGTACTTC.

The chain is built from TRBV29-1 and TRBJ1-4, with D tentatively TRBD1 (5 bases). The CDR3 consists of 13 residues. Germline lookup yields CDR1 SQVTM and CDR2 ANQGSEA. Trimming pared 7 bases from V and 5 bases from J, leaving 14 bases between. CDR3 in amino acids: CSGRKQGNEKLFF. CDR3 DNA: TGCAGCGGCCGTAAGCAGGGCAATGAAAAACTGTTTTTT. Together with reference TRBV29-1 and TRBJ1-4, the CDR3 gives the full variable domain: SAVISQKPSRDICQRGTSLTIQCQVDSQVTMMFWYRQQPGQSLTLIATANQGSEATYESGFVIDKFPISRPNLTFSTLTVSNMSPEDSSIYLCSGRKQGNEKLFFGSGTQLSVL.

The CDR3 protein is CASSRPARNQPQHF. CDR3 in DNA: TGTGCCAGCAGTAGACCAGCGCGCAATCAGCCCCAGCATTTT. V and J are TRBV28 and TRBJ1-5; the D is unclear. This CDR3 spans 14 amino acids. V was shortened by 5 bases and J by 2 bases, with 10 bases between the two germline ends. Germline values: CDR1 MDHEN, CDR2 SYDVKM.

The chain recombines TRBV5-1 with TRBJ1-1; 7 bases align to TRBD1. CDR1 and CDR2 from the germline V gene are SGHRS and YFSETQ. Trimming removed 1 base from V and 3 bases from J; junction bases left unmatched: 9. CDR3 size: 16 residues. CDR3 bases: TGCGCCAGCAGCTTGATGGACAGGAGGATAGACACTGAAGCTTTCTTT. Its protein is CASSLMDRRIDTEAFF.

This clone is a singleton in its sample. The J gene is TRBJ2-2, the V gene TRBV5-8, with D perhaps matching TRBD2 (5 bases). Per germline, CDR1 SGHTS and CDR2 YDEGEE. Trimming removed 5 bases from V and 5 bases from J, with 22 bases in between. The CDR3 totals 17 residues. The CDR3 nucleotides are TGTGCCAGCAGGACGGGATTTTTCACACGAGGGACCGGGGAGCTGTTTTTT. This encodes CASRTGFFTRGTGELFF.

This clone was found a few times. Here the CDR3 DNA reads TGTGCCACCAGCAGACTAGGACAGGGTGTGACAGACACTGAAGCTTTCTTT. Its translation: CATSRLGQGVTDTEAFF. The genes are TRBV15 and TRBJ1-1, with 8 bases identical to TRBD1. Unmatched junction bases numbered 11, after V lost 2 bases and J lost 3 bases. The CDR3 consists of 17 residues. Germline lookup yields CDR1 LNHNV and CDR2 YYDKDF (reference sequence).

The V and J genes are TRBV19 and TRBJ2-2; 11 nucleotides line up with TRBD2. V shed 2 bases, J shed 2 bases, and the junction held 7 bases outside the gene matches. Germline V lookup: CDR1 LNHDA, CDR2 SQIVND (reference sequence). CDR3 length: 18 residues. The CDR3 region is CASSIRLAGGGNTGELFF. The CDR3 coding sequence is TGTGCCAGTAGTATACGCCTAGCGGGGGGCGGTAACACCGGGGAGCTGTTTTTT.

In its sample, this clone was seen once. The chain has TRBV3-1 (or the pseudogene TRBV3-2) and TRBJ1-2; D not resolved. V lost 5 bases, J lost 1 base, and 5 bases lay in between. The CDR3 length is 12 residues. Per germline, CDR1 LGHDT and CDR2 YNNKEL (reference sequence). CDR3 sequence reads: CASSEGNYGYTF. CDR3 coding DNA: TGTGCCAGCAGCGAGGGTAACTATGGCTACACCTTC.

J is TRBJ2-5 and V is TRBV5-1, with D tentatively TRBD2 (6 bases). The CDR3 length is 16 residues. Trimming stripped 4 bases from V and 5 bases from J, with 21 bases between. Per germline, CDR1 SGHRS and CDR2 YFSETQ. The CDR3 DNA reads as TGCGCCAGCAGCCCAAGACTGGAGGGAGTAGGGGAGACCCAGTACTTC. Amino acids: CASSPRLEGVGETQYF.

This rearrangement joins TRBV7-2 to TRBJ2-7; no clear D. In germline, CDR1 is SGHTA, CDR2 FQGNSA. Trimming shortened V by 1 base and J by 0 bases, and 10 bases separated the two germline ends. CDR3 length: 15 residues. This CDR3 reads CASSLGSWSSYEQYF. Here the CDR3 DNA reads TGTGCCAGCAGCTTAGGTTCCTGGAGCTCCTACGAGCAGTACTTC.